The 11 T cell receptor beta chains below all came from one sample that was sequenced in a study of blood T cell repertoires in COVID-19. Generated by immunoSEQ multiplex PCR, the TCRdb table keeps only in-frame clones and is missing some. The profile shows some 80,000 clones, around 86% of them singletons. Source material: peripheral blood. The receptors were sampled from a man older than 75 with active or convalescent COVID-19.

This sequence joins TRBV19 and TRBJ1-5; 8 bases are a match to TRBD1. Germline loops: CDR1 LNHDA, CDR2 SQIVND (reference sequence). The CDR3 has 14 amino acids. The trim removed 6 bases at V and 1 base at J, leaving 2 bases unmatched. The CDR3 region is CASSRTGSNQPQHF. The CDR3 DNA reads as TGTGCCAGTAGCCGGACAGGGAGCAATCAGCCCCAGCATTTT.

CDR3 in amino acids: CASSPEGQLNTEAFF. Here the CDR3 DNA reads TGCGCCAGCAGCCCGGAGGGACAGCTGAACACTGAAGCTTTCTTT. This rearrangement joins TRBV5-1 to TRBJ1-1, with 7 nucleotides matching TRBD1. V shed 4 bases, J shed 0 bases, and the junction held 6 bases outside the gene matches. The CDR3 covers 15 residues. From germline, CDR1 is SGHRS and CDR2 YFSETQ. Supplemented by reference TRBV5-1 and TRBJ1-1, the full variable domain reads KAGVTQTPRYLIKTRGQQVTLSCSPISGHRSVSWYQQTPGQGLQFLFEYFSETQRNKGNFPGRFSGRQFSNSRSEMNVSTLELGDSALYLCASSPEGQLNTEAFFGQGTRLTVV.

V gene TRBV7-8 combines with J gene TRBJ2-7, with a tentative D call TRBD1 (5 bases). V was clipped by 4 bases and J by 0 bases, with 16 bases between them. Looked up from germline, CDR1 is SGHVS and CDR2 is FQNEAQ. This CDR3 spans 16 amino acids. CDR3 region: CASSSPASTGSYEQYV. The CDR3 DNA follows: TGTGCCAGCAGCTCCCCCGCTTCTACAGGCTCCTACGAGCAGTACGTC.

There are a few counts of this clone. CDR3 nucleotide sequence: TGTGCCAGCAGTCGAGACACTGAAGCTTTCTTT. Its translation is CASSRDTEAFF. The rearrangement links TRBV6-5 to TRBJ1-1; D not certain. Deletions cut 5 bases from V and 3 bases from J, with 4 bases between. Germline-derived CDR1 and CDR2 are MNHEY and SVGAGI. CDR3 length: 11 amino acids.

The chain combines TRBV9 with TRBJ1-1; 7 bases match TRBD1. J gave up 4 bases and V 3 bases, and 9 bases lay outside the gene matches. Germline V gene sequence: CDR1 SGDLS, CDR2 YYNGEE. The CDR3 is 15 residues long. The CDR3 reads CASSAQTGPSTEAFF. The CDR3, as DNA: TGTGCCAGCAGCGCCCAGACAGGGCCTAGCACTGAAGCTTTCTTT.

The rearrangement uses TRBV7-2 and TRBJ1-6, with D possibly TRBD1 on 6 matching bases. Germline CDR1 SGHTA, CDR2 FQGNSA. V lost 1 base, J lost 7 bases, and 11 bases lay in between. The CDR3 spans 15 residues. In nucleotides, the CDR3 is TGTGCCAGCAGCTTAGTGGGCAGGGGAAATTCACCCCTCCACTTT. Amino acid sequence: CASSLVGRGNSPLHF.

This rearrangement joins TRBV6-5 to TRBJ2-1; tentative D call: TRBD2 (5 bases). Trimming shortened V by 5 bases and J by 2 bases, and 13 bases separated the two germline ends. Germline lookup yields CDR1 MNHEY and CDR2 SVGAGI. The CDR3 sequence is 15 residues long. As DNA, the CDR3 is TGTGCCAGCAGTAATTTAGCGCTAGCCTACAATGAGCAGTTCTTC. Translation gives CASSNLALAYNEQFF.

This chain connects TRBV7-9 to TRBJ1-5; D unclear. Germline V gene sequence: CDR1 SEHNR, CDR2 FQNEAQ (reference sequence). The V and J ends lost 5 bases and 6 bases respectively, with 8 bases between them. This CDR3 region has 12 residues. DNA for the CDR3: TGTGCCAGCAGCGCGGTTGCTCAGCCCCAGCATTTT. Protein product: CASSAVAQPQHF.

The gene calls are TRBV7-2 and TRBJ2-3; 8 nucleotides agree with TRBD2. The CDR3 is 14 residues long. V was pared by 5 bases and J by 4 bases, with 5 bases of the junction left unmatched. CDR1 is SGHTA, CDR2 FQGNSA, per germline. CDR3 residues: CASSPMTSADTQYF. The CDR3 DNA is TGTGCCAGCAGCCCTATGACTAGCGCAGATACGCAGTATTTT. The entire variable domain, with the rest obtained from reference TRBV7-2 and TRBJ2-3, is as follows: GAGVSQSPSNKVTEKGKDVELRCDPISGHTALYWYRQSLGQGLEFLIYFQGNSAPDKSGLPSDRFSAERTGGSVSTLTIQRTQQEDSAVYLCASSPMTSADTQYFGPGTRLTVL.

The chain uses TRBV5-1 and TRBJ1-4; maybe TRBD1 (6 bases). CDR1 is SGHRS, CDR2 YFSETQ, per germline. The CDR3 is made up of 14 amino acids. V lost 0 bases to trimming and J lost 6 bases, with 9 bases between them. As DNA, the CDR3 is TGCGCCAGCAGCTTGGGTCCAGGGGATGAAAAACTGTTTTTT. This sequence encodes CASSLGPGDEKLFF.

The gene calls are TRBV2 and TRBJ1-1; 8 bases are a match to TRBD1. This CDR3 region has 14 residues. Looked up from germline, CDR1 is SNHLY and CDR2 is FYNNEI. V lost 6 bases, J lost 0 bases, and 3 bases stayed unmatched. CDR3 nucleotides: TGTGCCAGCAGCGACAGGGGCCTGAACACTGAAGCTTTCTTT. This translates into CASSDRGLNTEAFF.